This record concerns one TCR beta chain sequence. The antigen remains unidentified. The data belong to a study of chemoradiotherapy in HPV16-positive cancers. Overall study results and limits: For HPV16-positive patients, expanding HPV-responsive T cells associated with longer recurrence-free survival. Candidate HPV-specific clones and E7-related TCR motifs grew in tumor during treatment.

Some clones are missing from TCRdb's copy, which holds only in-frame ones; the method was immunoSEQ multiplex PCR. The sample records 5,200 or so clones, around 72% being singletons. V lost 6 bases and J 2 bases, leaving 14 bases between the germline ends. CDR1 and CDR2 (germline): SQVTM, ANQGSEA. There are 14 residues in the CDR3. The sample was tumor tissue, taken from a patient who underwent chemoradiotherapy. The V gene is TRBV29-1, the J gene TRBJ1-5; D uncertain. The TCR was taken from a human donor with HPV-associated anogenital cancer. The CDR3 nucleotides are TGCAGCGTGTGCGCTCAAGGCGGCAATCAGCCCCAGCATTTT. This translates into CSVCAQGGNQPQHF.